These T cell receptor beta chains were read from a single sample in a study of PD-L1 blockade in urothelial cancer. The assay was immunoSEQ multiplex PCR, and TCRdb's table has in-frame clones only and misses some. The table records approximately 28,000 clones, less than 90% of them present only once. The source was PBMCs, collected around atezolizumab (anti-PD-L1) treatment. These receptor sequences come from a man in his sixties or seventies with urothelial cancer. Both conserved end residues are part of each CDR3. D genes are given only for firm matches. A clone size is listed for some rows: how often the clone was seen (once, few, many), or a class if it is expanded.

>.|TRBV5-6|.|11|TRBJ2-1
CASSLRGEQFF
TGTGCCAGCAGCTTGCGTGGCGAGCAGTTCTTC
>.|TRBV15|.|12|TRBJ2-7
CATSRGGGEQYF
TGTGCCACCAGCAGGGGAGGGGGCGAGCAGTACTTC
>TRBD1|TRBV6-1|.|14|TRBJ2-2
CASKRQGDGGELFF
TGTGCCAGCAAAAGACAGGGGGATGGCGGGGAGCTGTTTTTT
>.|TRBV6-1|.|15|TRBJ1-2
CASSELWGSSYGYTF
TGTGCCAGCAGTGAACTGTGGGGCAGCAGCTATGGCTACACCTTC
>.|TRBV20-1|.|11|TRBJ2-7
CSASTGYEQYF
TGCAGTGCCAGTACAGGTTATGAGCAGTACTTC
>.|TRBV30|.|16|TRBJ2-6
CAWTQAQSSGANVLTF
TGTGCCTGGACCCAGGCACAATCCTCTGGGGCCAACGTCCTGACTTTC
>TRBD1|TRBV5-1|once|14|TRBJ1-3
CASSNTGGGNTIYF
TGCGCCAGCAGCAATACAGGGGGTGGAAACACCATATATTTT
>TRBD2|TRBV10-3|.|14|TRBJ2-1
CATHSGRSYNEQFF
TGTGCCACACATAGCGGGAGGAGTTACAATGAGCAGTTCTTC
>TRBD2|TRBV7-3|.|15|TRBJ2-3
CASSLLAGGANTQYF
TGTGCCAGCAGCCTTTTAGCGGGAGGAGCAAATACGCAGTATTTT
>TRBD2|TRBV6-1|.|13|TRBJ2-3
CVILADSTDTQYF
TGTGTTATTCTAGCGGATAGCACAGATACGCAGTATTTT
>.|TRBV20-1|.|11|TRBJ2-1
CSAAQDNEQFF
TGCAGTGCTGCGCAGGATAATGAGCAGTTCTTC